The clone carrying this T cell receptor beta chain was seen only a few times. Its antigen is still unknown. Germline-derived CDR1 and CDR2 are SGHVS and FNYEAQ. CDR3 length: 13 residues. V gave up 4 bases and J gave up 3 bases, with 10 bases separating them. Quantitative 5'-RACE with molecular barcodes produced the TCR beta libraries. A single record per CDR3 protein comes from TCRdb applying MiXCR to the 5' RACE reads. The sample lists around 100,000 distinct CDR3 sequences; approximately 8.9% were seen once. The data were taken from a study of CD8 T cells in ankylosing spondylitis. Findings of the study overall: Seemingly characteristic of ankylosing spondylitis blood was a TCR beta motif consisting of roughly 8 highly homologous variants.

The chain couples TRBV7-6 to TRBJ2-7; D is unclear. Sequenced material: blood, either unsorted or a sorted T cell fraction (not recorded which). This clonotype was obtained from a male donor with ankylosing spondylitis. The CDR3 DNA is TGTGCCAGCAGCTCCGGACCAGGCTACGAGCAGTACGTC. Translating gives CASSSGPGYEQYV.